The 26 T cell receptor beta chains below were found in one sample sequenced in a study of T cell responses to AZD1222 COVID-19 vaccine. Data came from immunoSEQ multiplex PCR; TCRdb stores just in-frame clones and leaves some out. Of under 170,000 clones listed, about 95% were seen once; the top ten hold over 0.95%. The source was peripheral blood, collected on day 0 of AZD1222 vaccination. The origin of the receptors is an adult in good health.

The chain links TRBV6-6 to TRBJ1-3; possible D gene TRBD1, 5 bases. Germline V gene sequence: CDR1 MNHNY, CDR2 SVGAGI (reference sequence). V was cut by 7 bases and J by 1 base, with 14 bases left in between. The CDR3 has 15 residues. The CDR3: CASTGAKGSGNTIYF. The CDR3 DNA is TGTGCCAGCACTGGGGCGAAGGGTTCTGGAAACACCATATATTTT.

The genes are TRBV25-1 and TRBJ2-1, with 7 nucleotides matching TRBD2. V lost 5 bases to trimming and J lost 10 bases; unmatched junction nucleotides: 11. Germline V gene lookup returns CDR1 MGHDK and CDR2 SYGVNS. This CDR3 has 14 amino acids. The CDR3, as DNA: TGTGCCAGCAGTCAAGCGGGAAGCGAAGTAGAGCAGTTCTTC. This codes for CASSQAGSEVEQFF.

V is TRBV2 and J is TRBJ2-1; D is possibly TRBD1 (5 bases). The CDR3 spans 11 residues. Per germline, CDR1 SNHLY and CDR2 FYNNEI. V lost 4 bases, J lost 10 bases, and 8 bases lay in between. Here the CDR3 DNA reads TGTGCCAGCAGTGGACGGACAGAGCAGTTCTTC. As protein: CASSGRTEQFF.

The chain links TRBV4-1 to TRBJ1-2; the D is unclear. Trimming shortened V by 1 base and J by 6 bases, and 15 bases separated the two germline ends. The CDR3 sequence is 15 residues long. Germline CDR1 MGHRA, CDR2 YSYEKL. The CDR3 region is CASSQAGLWMHGYTF. The CDR3 nucleotides read TGCGCCAGCAGCCAAGCTGGCTTGTGGATGCATGGCTACACCTTC.

The chain has TRBV9 and TRBJ2-1; 7 nucleotides match TRBD2. The trim removed 4 bases at V and 1 base at J, leaving 2 bases unmatched. Germline V gene data show CDR1 as SGDLS and CDR2 as YYNGEE. This CDR3 region has 14 residues. The CDR3 DNA sequence: TGTGCCAGCAGCACAGCGGGATCCTACAATGAGCAGTTCTTC. This translates into CASSTAGSYNEQFF. Full variable domain (missing parts from reference TRBV9 and TRBJ2-1): DSGVTQTPKHLITATGQRVTLRCSPRSGDLSVYWYQQSLDQGLQFLIQYYNGEERAKGNILERFSAQQFPDLHSELNLSSLELGDSALYFCASSTAGSYNEQFFGPGTRLTVL.

The rearrangement joins TRBV5-4 to TRBJ1-2; D ambiguous. The V gene's germline CDR1 is SGHNT and CDR2 YYREEE (reference sequence). The V end was cut by 0 bases, the J end by 6 bases, with 12 bases between. The length of the CDR3 is 14 residues. The CDR3 DNA follows: TGTGCCAGCAGCTTGGAAGGCCTCAGCAATGGCTACACCTTC. Amino acid sequence: CASSLEGLSNGYTF.

This clone occurred many times. The rearrangement joins TRBV15 to TRBJ1-1; 7 positions match TRBD1. The germline V gene has CDR1 LNHNV and CDR2 YYDKDF (reference sequence). After removal of 0 bases from V and 0 bases from J, the junction contained 7 bases not matched to a gene. CDR3 length: 17 amino acids. DNA for the CDR3: TGTGCCACCAGCAGAGATCAGGGGGGAACCATGAACACTGAAGCTTTCTTT. Translated: CATSRDQGGTMNTEAFF.

This rearrangement joins TRBV2 to TRBJ2-3, with TRBD1 matching 8 bases. The CDR3 is 15 residues long. V trimming: 6 bases; J trimming: 5 bases; junction bases outside the gene matches: 10. The germline CDR1 and CDR2 sequences are SNHLY and FYNNEI. For the CDR3, the DNA is TGTGCCAGCAGCGCCGGACAGGGAAGAGGAGATACGCAGTATTTT. Protein product: CASSAGQGRGDTQYF.

This clone was recorded once. The chain employs TRBV5-1 and TRBJ1-1; D remains unclear. Trimming took off 3 bases at V and 1 base at J, with 7 bases between the two ends. The CDR3 runs to 13 residues. Germline lookup yields CDR1 SGHRS and CDR2 YFSETQ. In DNA, the CDR3 is TGCGCCAGCAGCTCAACAGAGAACACTGAAGCTTTCTTT. Its translation: CASSSTENTEAFF. The full variable domain, completed using reference TRBV5-1 and TRBJ1-1, is KAGVTQTPRYLIKTRGQQVTLSCSPISGHRSVSWYQQTPGQGLQFLFEYFSETQRNKGNFPGRFSGRQFSNSRSEMNVSTLELGDSALYLCASSSTENTEAFFGQGTRLTVV.

Here the CDR3 reads CARSYYQSSYEQYV. The CDR3 DNA sequence: TGTGCCAGAAGTTATTATCAGAGCTCCTACGAGCAGTACGTC. The gene calls are TRBV5-3 and TRBJ2-7; no clear D gene. TRBV5-3 belongs to the ORF category, with a function that is uncertain. The CDR3 runs to 14 residues. Trimming left V 5 bases short and J 0 bases short, with 12 bases between.

V usage is TRBV12-3 or TRBV12-4 and J usage is TRBJ1-5, with D unclear. Trimming stripped 6 bases from V and 7 bases from J, with 13 bases between. This CDR3 is built from 13 residues. The CDR3 bases are TGTGCCAGCAGGGGGTGGTTACAACAGCCCCAGCATTTT. Translation: CASRGWLQQPQHF.

The rearrangement uses TRBV6-2 or TRBV6-3 and TRBJ2-1; D ambiguous. Germline V gene lookup returns CDR1 MNHEY and CDR2 SVGEGT. The CDR3 spans 13 residues. Trimming cost V 5 bases and J 7 bases, with 12 bases left between them. CDR3 sequence reads: CASSSNWGNEQFF. As DNA, the CDR3 is TGTGCCAGCAGTAGTAATTGGGGAAATGAGCAGTTCTTC.

This clone was counted only a few times. Other nucleotide sequences from this sample produce the same CDR3. The chain uses TRBV29-1 and TRBJ1-1; D remains ambiguous. CDR1 and CDR2 (germline): SQVTM, ANQGSEA. The CDR3 extends over 12 amino acids. The V and J ends lost 4 bases and 2 bases respectively, with 8 bases between them. CDR3 loop: CSVGAPNTEAFF. The CDR3 bases are TGCAGCGTTGGGGCACCTAACACTGAAGCTTTCTTT.

The chain recombines TRBV19 with TRBJ1-2; D is perhaps TRBD1 (5 bases). Trimming cost V 6 bases and J 4 bases, with 21 bases left between them. CDR1 and CDR2 (germline): LNHDA, SQIVND (reference sequence). This CDR3 comprises 16 residues. The CDR3 sequence is CASRGVRDSVFYGYTF. DNA of the CDR3: TGTGCCAGTAGAGGGGTCCGGGACTCCGTCTTCTATGGCTACACCTTC. The full variable domain, completed using reference TRBV19 and TRBJ1-2, is DGGITQSPKYLFRKEGQNVTLSCEQNLNHDAMYWYRQDPGQGLRLIYYSQIVNDFQKGDIAEGYSVSREKKESFPLTVTSAQKNPTAFYLCASRGVRDSVFYGYTFGSGTRLTVV.

This chain uses TRBV19 with TRBJ1-1, with 7 bases lining up with TRBD1. Germline V gene data show CDR1 as LNHDA and CDR2 as SQIVND (reference sequence). J lost 0 bases, V lost 9 bases, and 1 base had no gene match. The CDR3 spans 12 residues. In DNA form, the CDR3 reads TGTGCCAGCGGACAGGTGAACACTGAAGCTTTCTTT. This translates into CASGQVNTEAFF.

In regard to this clone: In the same sample, other DNA sequences code for this CDR3. The J gene is TRBJ1-2, the V gene TRBV9; the match to TRBD1 covers 9 bases. CDR3 length equals 14 residues. With V trimmed by 3 bases and J by 2 bases, 2 bases remained unmatched. Per the germline V gene, CDR1 is SGDLS and CDR2 is YYNGEE. CDR3 residues: CASSAGTGNYGYTF. Here the CDR3 DNA reads TGTGCCAGCAGCGCAGGGACAGGGAACTATGGCTACACCTTC.

The rearrangement joins TRBV7-9 to TRBJ1-5; TRBD1 might be the D (6 bases). This CDR3 is 14 amino acids long. The V gene's germline CDR1 is SEHNR and CDR2 FQNEAQ (reference sequence). V lost 8 bases and J 0 bases, leaving 11 bases between the germline ends. This CDR3 reads CASGPRGSNQPQHF. Here the CDR3 DNA reads TGTGCCAGCGGACCCAGGGGTAGCAATCAGCCCCAGCATTTT.

The gene calls are TRBV14 and TRBJ1-2; the D gene is possibly TRBD1 (6 bases). Germline values: CDR1 SGHDN, CDR2 FVKESK. The CDR3 totals 15 residues. Trimming shortened V by 0 bases and J by 5 bases, and 13 bases separated the two germline ends. Written as DNA, the CDR3 is TGTGCCAGCAGCCAAGATAGGGGGATCGGATATGGCTACACCTTC. It codes for CASSQDRGIGYGYTF.

The gene calls are TRBV4-2 and TRBJ2-1; 15 positions match TRBD2. V shed 4 bases and J 5 bases; nucleotides not matched to a gene: 12. CDR1 LGHNA and CDR2 YNFKEQ come from the germline V gene. CDR3 length: 19 amino acids. CDR3 in DNA: TGTGCCAGCAGCCGTCCCCCAGGGACTAGCGGGAGGACCCACAATGAGCAGTTCTTC. Translated, it gives CASSRPPGTSGRTHNEQFF.

The gene calls are TRBV12-2 and TRBJ1-5; TRBD1, the table's D call, lacks a check against the DNA. TRBV12-2 is described as a pseudogene. This CDR3 region has 16 residues. For the CDR3, the DNA is TGTGCAAGTCGCTTAGCGACAGTCCGAAGGTTTCAGCCCCAGCATTTT. This gives the protein CASRLATVRRFQPQHF.

This chain links TRBV29-1 with TRBJ1-1; TRBD1 might be the D (5 bases). The CDR3 has 15 residues. V was trimmed by 4 bases and J by 1 base, leaving 16 bases between them. The V gene's germline CDR1 is SQVTM and CDR2 ANQGSEA. CDR3 protein: CSVGVRGTSNTEAFF. The CDR3 nucleotides read TGCAGCGTTGGGGTCAGAGGGACGTCGAACACTGAAGCTTTCTTT.

This rearrangement joins TRBV3-1 (or the pseudogene TRBV3-2) to TRBJ1-2; TRBD1 agrees at 12 bases. Looked up from germline, CDR1 is LGHDT and CDR2 is YNNKEL (reference sequence). V was pared by 4 bases and J by 7 bases, with 4 bases of the junction left unmatched. This CDR3 is 14 amino acids long. CDR3 sequence: CASSLPGQGAGYTF. As DNA, the CDR3 is TGTGCCAGCAGCCTGCCGGGACAGGGGGCTGGCTACACCTTC.

There are a few counts of this clone. The J gene is TRBJ2-3, the V gene TRBV4-1, with 9 positions matching TRBD2. Trimming took 1 base from V and 4 from J; bases not matched to a gene: 3. The CDR3 runs 15 residues. The V gene's germline CDR1 is MGHRA and CDR2 YSYEKL. The CDR3 bases are TGCGCCAGCAGCCAAGTTGCGGGAGGGGCAGATACGCAGTATTTT. This translates into CASSQVAGGADTQYF.

CDR3 DNA: TGTGCCTGGAGTGTTAGTAATAATTCACCCCTCCACTTT. Translating gives CAWSVSNNSPLHF. This chain uses TRBV30 with TRBJ1-6; D unresolved. CDR1 GTSNPN and CDR2 SVGIG come from the germline V gene (reference sequence). This CDR3 has 13 amino acids. V shed 0 bases and J shed 5 bases, with 5 bases lying between them.

The rearrangement uses TRBV11-3 and TRBJ2-1; TRBD2 matches at 7 bases. Germline V CDR1 and CDR2: SGHNT, YENEEA. V lost 3 bases, J lost 5 bases, and 10 bases stayed unmatched. The CDR3 has 16 residues. This chain's CDR3 is CASSFRAGVTHNEQFF. Written as DNA, the CDR3 is TGTGCCAGCAGCTTTAGGGCGGGAGTTACCCACAATGAGCAGTTCTTC.

CDR3 DNA: TGTGCCAGTAGTGGGGGGATAGGACGGCTGAACACTGAAGCTTTCTTT. Residues: CASSGGIGRLNTEAFF. The genes are TRBV19 and TRBJ1-1, with D possibly matching TRBD1 (5 bases). The CDR3 is 16 amino acids. Germline V gene lookup returns CDR1 LNHDA and CDR2 SQIVND (reference sequence). Trimming took off 5 bases at V and 0 bases at J, with 16 bases between the two ends.